The clone carrying this TCR beta chain was recorded at least ten times. Antigen: not known. Trimming shortened V by 0 bases and J by 1 base, and 8 bases separated the two germline ends. The CDR3 spans 14 residues. Looked up from germline, CDR1 is SGHRS and CDR2 is YFSETQ. This sample stems from a study of blood T cells in healthy people across ages. Looking at the study overall: About one barcoded beta molecule per two T cells was captured by template switching.

Sample-barcoded 5' priming and a J-beta primer mix drove a second PCR of 7 to 11 cycles. From the 5' RACE reads, TCRdb called clonotypes with MiXCR, one entry per CDR3 protein. Of 500,000 to 700,000 distinct CDR3 sequences in the sample, approximately 30% are singletons; the top ten hold less than 20%. Donors ranged from 6 to 90 years old and were healthy Caucasians in Russia. Study-wide results and caveats: Estimates of diversity drawn from one million T cells were considered underestimates. What prevented conclusive comparison of naive and antigen-experienced cells was that PBMCs were unsorted.

The chain has TRBV5-1 and TRBJ2-7; D uncertain. Material: blood. This TCR came from a woman older than 75 in good health. This chain's CDR3 is CASSLEPTSYEQYF. The CDR3, as DNA: TGCGCCAGCAGCTTGGAGCCTACATCCTACGAGCAGTACTTC. The variable domain in full, with the rest retrieved from reference TRBV5-1 and TRBJ2-7, is KAGVTQTPRYLIKTRGQQVTLSCSPISGHRSVSWYQQTPGQGLQFLFEYFSETQRNKGNFPGRFSGRQFSNSRSEMNVSTLELGDSALYLCASSLEPTSYEQYFGPGTRLTVT.